What follows are 28 T cell receptor beta chains derived from one specimen sequenced in a study of neurological immune-mediated disorders. TCRdb fed the 5' RACE reads into MiXCR, producing one record per CDR3 protein. The sample has about 81,000 distinct CDR3 sequences, 4.3% seen once. Time point here: longitudinal time-point 3. The sample taken for sequencing was PBMCs. The receptors come from a woman aged 55-69 years with multiple sclerosis.

In this sample, this clonotype turned up many times. The chain recombines TRBV12-3 or TRBV12-4 with TRBJ2-5; perhaps TRBD1 as D (5 bases). The CDR3 length is 14 residues. V lost 6 bases and J lost 4, with 15 bases in between. The CDR3 nucleotides are TGTGCCAGCAGGCCGGGCCCGGACACAGAGACCCAGTACTTC. Its protein is CASRPGPDTETQYF.

This clonotype showed up many times. This rearrangement joins TRBV28 to TRBJ2-5; a possible D gene is TRBD2 (5 bases). Germline CDR1 MDHEN, CDR2 SYDVKM. Deletions cut 5 bases from V and 2 bases from J, with 12 bases between. This CDR3 contains 14 residues. CDR3 protein: CASSRSRGQETQYF. The DNA of the CDR3 is TGTGCCAGCAGTCGATCCCGGGGTCAAGAGACCCAGTACTTC.

This clonotype came up many times. The rearrangement joins TRBV11-2 to TRBJ2-1; 12 nucleotides match TRBD2. In germline, CDR1 is SGHAT, CDR2 FQNNGV. Trimming at V came to 5 bases and at J to 9 bases, leaving 14 bases not matched to a gene. The CDR3 spans 17 residues. This CDR3 is CASSASLAGGPLGEQFF. CDR3 coding DNA: TGTGCCAGCAGCGCATCCCTAGCGGGGGGGCCATTGGGTGAGCAGTTCTTC.

This clonotype was observed at least ten times. J is TRBJ1-2 and V is TRBV3-1, with TRBD1 as a possible D gene (6 bases). Trimming pared 0 bases from V and 7 bases from J, leaving 9 bases between. Looked up from germline, CDR1 is LGHDT and CDR2 is YNNKEL (reference sequence). The CDR3 has 13 residues. CDR3 in amino acids: CASSQEGGLGYTF. The CDR3 coding sequence is TGTGCCAGCAGCCAAGAAGGGGGACTTGGCTACACCTTC. Looking up the rest from reference TRBV3-1 and TRBJ1-2 gives the full variable domain: DTAVSQTPKYLVTQMGNDKSIKCEQNLGHDTMYWYKQDSKKFLKIMFSYNNKELIINETVPNRFSPKSPDKAHLNLHINSLELGDSAVYFCASSQEGGLGYTFGSGTRLTVV.

Ten or more counts support this clonotype. The chain employs TRBV6-4 and TRBJ2-7; D possibly corresponds to TRBD2 (6 bases). V gave up 6 bases and J gave up 0 bases, with 12 bases separating them. Per germline, CDR1 MRHNA and CDR2 SNTAGT. This CDR3 contains 14 residues. CDR3 sequence (DNA): TGTGCCAGCAGGCGGGGTCCTAGCTCCTACGAGCAGTACTTC. Protein product: CASRRGPSSYEQYF.

In its sample, this clonotype was seen many times. The chain has TRBV5-1 and TRBJ2-5, with D perhaps assigned TRBD1 or TRBD2 (6 bases each). The CDR3 sequence is 14 residues long. Trimming cost V 0 bases and J 5 bases, with 11 bases left between them. Germline assignment: CDR1 SGHRS and CDR2 YFSETQ. Here the CDR3 DNA reads TGCGCCAGCAGCTTGGTAGGGGGGATGGAGACCCAGTACTTC. Its protein is CASSLVGGMETQYF.

This clonotype was seen ten or more times. The chain links TRBV11-3 to TRBJ2-3; D is possibly TRBD2 (6 bases). Germline CDR1 is SGHNT and CDR2 is YENEEA. V was cut by 3 bases and J by 6 bases, with 7 bases left in between. The CDR3 is 12 amino acids. CDR3 DNA sequence: TGTGCCAGCAGCTTCGCGGGGGATACGCAGTATTTT. Its translation is CASSFAGDTQYF.

This clonotype has at least ten counts. A much larger clone is a single base away; this may be a read error. This chain links TRBV5-1 with TRBJ1-5; D is unresolved. Germline assignment: CDR1 SGHRS and CDR2 YFSETQ. This CDR3 is built from 13 residues. Deletions cut 1 base from V and 0 bases from J, with 2 bases between. CDR3 sequence reads: CASSLYSNQPQHF. The CDR3 bases are TGCGCCAGCAGCTTGTATAGCAATCAGCCCCAGCATTTT.

This clonotype was recorded at least ten times. The chain employs TRBV27 and TRBJ2-3, with a possible D match to TRBD2 (6 bases). V dropped 5 bases and J dropped 2 bases, with 17 bases sitting between them. The CDR3 totals 16 residues. Germline V gene data show CDR1 as MNHEY and CDR2 as SMNVEV (reference sequence). CDR3 sequence reads: CASSQLRDFHTDTQYF. CDR3 bases: TGTGCCAGCAGTCAACTCCGGGACTTTCACACAGATACGCAGTATTTT.

This clonotype was seen at least ten times. The chain combines TRBV5-6 with TRBJ2-7, with D uncertain. The V and J ends lost 4 bases and 0 bases respectively, with 5 bases between them. The CDR3 runs 12 residues. Germline V gene data show CDR1 as SGHDT and CDR2 as YYEEEE. The CDR3 reads CASSAISYEQYF. The CDR3 DNA is TGTGCCAGCAGCGCAATCTCCTACGAGCAGTACTTC.

In this sample, this clonotype turned up many times. This chain connects TRBV15 to TRBJ2-1, with D perhaps TRBD2 (6 bases). Deletions cut 1 base from V and 5 bases from J, with 9 bases between. Per the germline V gene, CDR1 is LNHNV and CDR2 is YYDKDF (reference sequence). The CDR3 contains 14 residues. CDR3 DNA sequence: TGTGCCACCAGCAGAGGGGGCGGGAACAATGAGCAGTTCTTC. Protein product: CATSRGGGNNEQFF.

There are many counts of this clonotype. The gene calls are TRBV3-1 and TRBJ2-1; a weak D match, TRBD1 (9 bases). CDR3 length: 20 residues. Trimming took 4 bases from V and 2 from J, leaving 27 bases between them. CDR1 and CDR2 from the germline V gene are LGHDT and YNNKEL (reference sequence). The CDR3 DNA reads as TGTGCCAGCAGCCGATCTCCGGGGACAGGGAAAGCGGGGGCCTACAATGAGCAGTTCTTC. This sequence encodes CASSRSPGTGKAGAYNEQFF.

This clonotype was observed many times. This sequence joins TRBV29-1 and TRBJ1-1; possibly TRBD1 for D (6 bases). CDR3 length: 13 residues. Germline CDR1 and CDR2: SQVTM and ANQGSEA. The V end was cut by 3 bases, the J end by 0 bases, with 8 bases between. The CDR3 is CSVERGVNTEAFF. The CDR3 region has the DNA TGCAGCGTTGAGAGGGGGGTGAACACTGAAGCTTTCTTT.

This clonotype was observed at least ten times. J is TRBJ1-1 and V is TRBV12-3 or TRBV12-4; TRBD1 matches 9 bases. The CDR3 runs to 16 residues. V lost 4 bases and J lost 0; bases outside the gene matches: 6. CDR3 protein: CASSSGTGTLNTEAFF. DNA of the CDR3: TGTGCCAGCAGTTCCGGGACAGGGACCTTGAACACTGAAGCTTTCTTT.

In its sample, this clonotype was seen many times. The chain carries TRBV7-8 and TRBJ2-3; the D is unclear. The CDR3 sequence is 9 residues long. CDR1 and CDR2 (germline): SGHVS, FQNEAQ. V lost 8 bases and J lost 6, with 3 bases in between. The CDR3 sequence: CASGDTQYF. Written as DNA, the CDR3 is TGTGCCAGCGGTGATACGCAGTATTTT.

This clonotype was observed many times. The rearrangement uses TRBV4-1 and TRBJ1-1; D is uncertain. With 2 bases removed from V and 4 bases from J, the gap between germline ends came to 5 bases. CDR1 MGHRA and CDR2 YSYEKL come from the germline V gene. This CDR3 spans 12 amino acids. The CDR3: CASSQHATEAFF. The CDR3, as DNA: TGCGCCAGCAGCCAACACGCCACTGAAGCTTTCTTT.

This clonotype was seen at least ten times. The genes are TRBV20-1 and TRBJ2-7, with D possibly being TRBD2 (7 bases). The CDR3 loop spans 12 amino acids. Germline CDR1 DFQATT, CDR2 SNEGSKA (reference sequence). The germline V and J ends were trimmed by 7 bases and 3 bases, with 13 bases remaining between them. CDR3 nucleotide sequence: TGCAGTGGGGCCGGGGGGCTCTACGAGCAGTACTTC. Its protein is CSGAGGLYEQYF.

This clonotype came up many times. This chain joins TRBV7-2 and TRBJ2-1; D not resolved. This CDR3 has 17 residues. V lost 5 bases, J lost 7 bases, and 24 bases lay in between. Germline CDR1 and CDR2: SGHTA and FQGNSA. CDR3 nucleotides: TGTGCCAGCAGCCCCGAAGCAGGATTTGGGGTGGCGAATGAGCAGTTCTTC. This translates into CASSPEAGFGVANEQFF.

In this sample, this clonotype turned up many times. The chain joins TRBV27 to TRBJ2-1; D gene uncertain. V lost 3 bases, J lost 6 bases, and 6 bases lay in between. CDR1 is MNHEY, CDR2 SMNVEV, per germline (reference sequence). CDR3 size: 12 residues. Here the CDR3 reads CASSFQRNEQFF. The CDR3 nucleotides read TGTGCCAGCAGTTTCCAACGCAATGAGCAGTTCTTC.

In this sample, this clonotype turned up many times. The V and J genes are TRBV28 and TRBJ2-3; D uncertain. V was clipped by 3 bases and J by 2 bases, with 6 bases between them. CDR3 length equals 13 residues. Germline CDR1 and CDR2: MDHEN and SYDVKM. CDR3 region: CASSLTPTDTQYF. The CDR3 coding sequence is TGTGCCAGCAGTTTGACCCCCACAGATACGCAGTATTTT. The full variable domain, with the rest looked up from reference TRBV28 and TRBJ2-3, is DVKVTQSSRYLVKRTGEKVFLECVQDMDHENMFWYRQDPGLGLRLIYFSYDVKMKEKGDIPEGYSVSREKKERFSLILESASTNQTSMYLCASSLTPTDTQYFGPGTRLTVL.

The sample holds many counts of this clonotype. The chain uses TRBV5-1 and TRBJ2-3; 8 positions agree with TRBD2. After removal of 4 bases from V and 3 bases from J, the junction contained 7 bases not matched to a gene. This CDR3 is built from 15 residues. Germline V lookup: CDR1 SGHRS, CDR2 YFSETQ. Here the CDR3 reads CASSPRGDRTDTQYF. The CDR3 bases are TGCGCCAGCAGCCCGCGGGGGGATCGGACAGATACGCAGTATTTT.

This clonotype showed up many times. The rearrangement uses TRBV7-9 and TRBJ2-7, with 7 positions matching TRBD2. CDR3 size: 15 residues. Trimming removed 1 base from V and 1 base from J; junction bases left unmatched: 4. Per germline, CDR1 SEHNR and CDR2 FQNEAQ (reference sequence). CDR3 coding DNA: TGTGCCAGCAGCTTAGTCTCGGGGGGATCCTACGAGCAGTACTTC. It is translated as CASSLVSGGSYEQYF.

This clonotype was found many times. The chain is built from TRBV6-5 and TRBJ1-2; 7 bases agree with TRBD1. V dropped 6 bases and J dropped 7; count of bases not matched to a gene: 14. There are 15 residues in the CDR3. Looked up from germline, CDR1 is MNHEY and CDR2 is SVGAGI. CDR3 DNA: TGTGCCAGCAGCTTTCTGGACAGGCCCAAGAGTGGCTACACCTTC. Residues: CASSFLDRPKSGYTF.

This clonotype occurred a few times. The junction departs from germline at one end; a sequencing error may be responsible. This sequence joins TRBV12-3 or TRBV12-4 and TRBJ2-7; D is ambiguous. CDR3 length equals 13 residues. In DNA form, the CDR3 reads TGTGCCAGCAGTTTGGAGTCCTCCTACGAACAGCACTTC. Translation: CASSLESSYEQHF.

The chain uses TRBV12-3 or TRBV12-4 and TRBJ2-3; possible D gene TRBD1, 6 bases. Between the trimmed V and J ends, which lost 5 bases and 1 base, there was a span of 7 bases. This CDR3 contains 13 residues. CDR3 sequence (DNA): TGTGCCAGCAGTCAGGGGCGCACAGATACGCAGTATTTT. Encoded protein: CASSQGRTDTQYF.

This clonotype was seen ten or more times. CDR3 region: CASSLNWKNTGELFF. The CDR3 DNA sequence: TGTGCCAGCAGTTTAAACTGGAAGAACACCGGGGAGCTGTTTTTT. The V and J genes are TRBV28 and TRBJ2-2; D remains unclear. V was trimmed by 2 bases and J by 1 base, leaving 8 bases between them. The CDR3 runs to 15 residues. Germline V gene sequence: CDR1 MDHEN, CDR2 SYDVKM. Together with reference TRBV28 and TRBJ2-2, the CDR3 gives the full variable domain: DVKVTQSSRYLVKRTGEKVFLECVQDMDHENMFWYRQDPGLGLRLIYFSYDVKMKEKGDIPEGYSVSREKKERFSLILESASTNQTSMYLCASSLNWKNTGELFFGEGSRLTVL.

The count of this clonotype is one. It may be a read error: a sequence one base away is much more abundant. The chain carries TRBV14 and TRBJ1-2; TRBD1 aligns across 7 bases. The V gene's germline CDR1 is SGHDN and CDR2 FVKESK. V was clipped by 5 bases and J by 9 bases; unmatched bases: 9. This CDR3 is 13 amino acids long. The CDR3 spells CASSVEGQSCYTF. CDR3 DNA sequence: TGTGCCAGCAGCGTGGAGGGACAGTCGTGCTACACCTTC.

This clonotype was recorded many times. The J gene is TRBJ1-2, the V gene TRBV5-6, with 9 bases aligning to TRBD1. The CDR3 is made up of 14 amino acids. Trimming removed 3 bases from V and 6 bases from J; junction bases left unmatched: 6. Germline V gene lookup returns CDR1 SGHDT and CDR2 YYEEEE. The CDR3 DNA sequence: TGTGCCAGCAGCTACCGGACAGGGGCACATGGCTACACCTTC. Protein product: CASSYRTGAHGYTF.